Shown below are 16 T cell receptor beta chains from a single sample sequenced in a study of OX40 agonist ivuxolimab in advanced cancers. Profiling relied on immunoSEQ multiplex PCR, and the TCRdb table lists in-frame clones only, not all of them. The sample carries tens of thousands of clones, over 75% recorded once. The sample consisted of CD4+ or CD8+ T cells sorted from blood, taken in a trial of the OX40 agonist ivuxolimab. These receptors were collected from an adult with an advanced solid tumor such as melanoma, head and neck, liver or kidney cancer.

J is TRBJ1-2 and V is TRBV5-8; D is unresolved. Trimming pared 7 bases from V and 4 bases from J, leaving 17 bases between. CDR3 size: 14 residues. Germline-derived CDR1 and CDR2 are SGHTS and YDEGEE. CDR3 nucleotides: TGTGCCAGCCGGACCTCCGTAGAGGGCTATGGCTACACCTTC. Amino acid sequence: CASRTSVEGYGYTF.

The J gene is TRBJ2-5, the V gene TRBV30; D remains ambiguous. CDR1 and CDR2 (germline): GTSNPN, SVGIG (reference sequence). Trimming removed 6 bases from V and 0 bases from J, with 8 bases in between. The CDR3 spans 12 residues. The CDR3 spells CACDGNQETQYF. The CDR3 coding sequence is TGTGCCTGCGACGGAAACCAAGAGACCCAGTACTTC.

The V gene is TRBV19, the J gene TRBJ2-3; either TRBD1 or TRBD2 may fit D (5 bases each). The ends were cut back, 5 bases at V and 1 base at J, with 16 bases in the middle. Germline V CDR1 and CDR2: LNHDA, SQIVND (reference sequence). This CDR3 contains 16 residues. CDR3 sequence reads: CASSVKGEGRTDTQYF. The CDR3 nucleotides are TGTGCCAGTAGTGTAAAGGGAGAGGGGCGCACAGATACGCAGTATTTT.

V gene TRBV11-1 combines with J gene TRBJ1-4, with 10 bases matching TRBD1. Trimming cost V 5 bases and J 5 bases; bases outside gene matches: 2. CDR1 and CDR2 (germline): SGHAT, FQDESV (reference sequence). The CDR3 covers 14 residues. The CDR3 DNA reads TGTGCCAGCAGCACGGGACAGGGGAATGAAAAACTGTTTTTT. It specifies CASSTGQGNEKLFF.

This clone occurred once. This rearrangement joins TRBV6-1 to TRBJ1-1; 9 bases are a match to TRBD1. The V gene's germline CDR1 is MNHNS and CDR2 SASEGT. This CDR3 is 15 amino acids long. J lost 3 bases, V lost 2 bases, and 4 bases had no gene match. The CDR3 sequence is CASSEIRQGDTEAFF. Written as DNA, the CDR3 is TGTGCCAGCAGTGAAATTCGACAGGGGGACACTGAAGCTTTCTTT.

The V and J genes are TRBV7-6 and TRBJ2-3; D is tentatively TRBD1 or TRBD2 (7 bases each). CDR1 and CDR2 (germline): SGHVS, FNYEAQ. The CDR3 covers 14 residues. Deletions cut 5 bases from V and 9 bases from J, with 18 bases between. CDR3 in amino acids: CASSPTGMGGTQYF. In DNA, the CDR3 is TGTGCCAGCAGCCCGACAGGGATGGGGGGGACGCAGTATTTT.

V and J are TRBV19 and TRBJ1-1; D is possibly TRBD1 (5 bases). V dropped 8 bases and J dropped 4 bases, with 20 bases sitting between them. From germline, CDR1 is LNHDA and CDR2 SQIVND (reference sequence). The CDR3 totals 15 residues. The CDR3 DNA is TGTGCCAGTCTAACCGGGAGCCAGAGGGGCACTGAAGCTTTCTTT. It yields the protein CASLTGSQRGTEAFF.

Only a few counts were recorded for this clone. CDR3 coding DNA: TGTGCCGGGGAGATGCGCGGCACTGAAGCTTTCTTT. Translating it yields CAGEMRGTEAFF. This chain connects TRBV30 to TRBJ1-1, with D hard to call. The CDR3 has 12 amino acids. CDR1 is GTSNPN, CDR2 SVGIG, per germline (reference sequence). Trimming pared 8 bases from V and 4 bases from J, leaving 14 bases between.

The V gene is TRBV19, the J gene TRBJ2-7; 9 positions agree with TRBD1. After removal of 6 bases from V and 4 bases from J, the junction contained 7 bases not matched to a gene. The length of the CDR3 is 14 residues. CDR1 and CDR2 from the germline V gene are LNHDA and SQIVND (reference sequence). CDR3 coding DNA: TGTGCCAGTAGGCGGGACAGGGCGAGTTACGAGCAGTACTTC. Translation gives CASRRDRASYEQYF.

The V gene is TRBV18, the J gene TRBJ2-5; 7 bases fit TRBD1. Germline loops: CDR1 KGHSH, CDR2 LQKENI. V shed 5 bases and J 5 bases; nucleotides not matched to a gene: 5. This CDR3 region has 13 residues. CDR3 DNA: TGTGCCAGCTCATCGGGACAGAGCGAGACCCAGTACTTC. Residues: CASSSGQSETQYF.

V and J are TRBV5-4 and TRBJ2-7; 8 nucleotides match TRBD1. Germline assignment: CDR1 SGHNT and CDR2 YYREEE (reference sequence). V trimming: 1 base; J trimming: 2 bases; junction bases outside the gene matches: 5. This CDR3 region has 15 residues. CDR3 nucleotide sequence: TGTGCCAGCAGCTTGTTGGCAGGGGGCGCCTACGAGCAGTACTTC. Translation: CASSLLAGGAYEQYF. The whole variable domain, filled in from reference TRBV5-4 and TRBJ2-7, reads ETGVTQSPTHLIKTRGQQVTLRCSSQSGHNTVSWYQQALGQGPQFIFQYYREEENGRGNFPPRFSGLQFPNYSSELNVNALELDDSALYLCASSLLAGGAYEQYFGPGTRLTVT.

This chain joins TRBV7-9 and TRBJ2-1, with a tentative D call TRBD2 (6 bases). V lost 2 bases to trimming and J lost 5 bases, with 10 bases between them. Germline V gene data show CDR1 as SEHNR and CDR2 as FQNEAQ (reference sequence). The CDR3 spans 14 residues. CDR3 in amino acids: CASSLFLADNEQFF. The CDR3 coding sequence is TGTGCCAGCAGCTTATTTTTAGCGGACAATGAGCAGTTCTTC.

The chain uses TRBV14 and TRBJ1-4, with D unclear. There are 14 residues in the CDR3. V lost 2 bases, J lost 8 bases, and 12 bases lay in between. From germline, CDR1 is SGHDN and CDR2 FVKESK. In nucleotides, the CDR3 is TGTGCCAGCAGCCAATGGGGTTCTAGCGAAAAACTGTTTTTT. This codes for CASSQWGSSEKLFF.

The chain uses TRBV5-1 and TRBJ2-2; D not certain. The CDR3 covers 17 residues. Trimming took 1 base from V and 2 from J, leaving 15 bases between them. The V gene's germline CDR1 is SGHRS and CDR2 YFSETQ. CDR3 loop: CASSLPLGESNTGELFF. CDR3 nucleotides: TGCGCCAGCAGCTTGCCCCTTGGAGAGAGTAACACCGGGGAGCTGTTTTTT.

This clone was counted a few times. The V and J genes are TRBV7-2 and TRBJ2-7; D gene uncertain. V was cut by 1 base and J by 3 bases, with 13 bases left in between. The CDR3 contains 15 residues. CDR1 is SGHTA, CDR2 FQGNSA, per germline. The CDR3 loop reads CASSLEGYGYYEQYF. The CDR3 nucleotides are TGTGCCAGCAGCTTAGAAGGGTATGGGTACTACGAGCAGTACTTC.

The rearrangement links TRBV6-5 to TRBJ2-7; maybe TRBD2 (6 bases). Germline CDR1 and CDR2: MNHEY and SVGAGI. The CDR3 is 14 amino acids. The V gene lost 5 bases and the J gene lost 6 bases, with 17 bases spanning the gap. The CDR3 region is CASSPRGGEAEQYF. DNA for the CDR3: TGTGCCAGCAGTCCCCGAGGCGGGGAAGCCGAGCAGTACTTC.